This T cell receptor (beta chain) was obtained from a study of ipilimumab plus nivolumab after autologous stem cell transplantation. As for the study in general: A median of 8 nivolumab and 5 ipilimumab doses were given.

Libraries were prepared by immunoSEQ multiplex PCR; TCRdb keeps only in-frame clonotypes and omits some of them. Among 15,000 to 20,000 clones listed, 71% were seen once. Study-wide findings and caveats: Per the authors, repertoire, Treg and microbiota data justify further study.

As regards this clone: Antigen unknown.

Ipilimumab, 1 mg/kg, started 14 to 28 days after autologous transplant. Looked up from germline, CDR1 is SEHNR and CDR2 is FQNEAQ (reference sequence). V lost 4 bases to trimming and J lost 1 base, with 14 bases between them. This CDR3 contains 16 residues. The TCR comes from a male donor with diffuse large B-cell lymphoma. The sample here was PBMCs, taken in a trial of ipilimumab plus nivolumab as post-transplant consolidation. V usage is TRBV7-9 and J usage is TRBJ1-5; a possible D gene is TRBD1 (5 bases). The CDR3 is CASSYMGGFSNQPQHF. CDR3 DNA: TGTGCCAGCAGCTACATGGGGGGGTTCAGCAATCAGCCCCAGCATTTT.